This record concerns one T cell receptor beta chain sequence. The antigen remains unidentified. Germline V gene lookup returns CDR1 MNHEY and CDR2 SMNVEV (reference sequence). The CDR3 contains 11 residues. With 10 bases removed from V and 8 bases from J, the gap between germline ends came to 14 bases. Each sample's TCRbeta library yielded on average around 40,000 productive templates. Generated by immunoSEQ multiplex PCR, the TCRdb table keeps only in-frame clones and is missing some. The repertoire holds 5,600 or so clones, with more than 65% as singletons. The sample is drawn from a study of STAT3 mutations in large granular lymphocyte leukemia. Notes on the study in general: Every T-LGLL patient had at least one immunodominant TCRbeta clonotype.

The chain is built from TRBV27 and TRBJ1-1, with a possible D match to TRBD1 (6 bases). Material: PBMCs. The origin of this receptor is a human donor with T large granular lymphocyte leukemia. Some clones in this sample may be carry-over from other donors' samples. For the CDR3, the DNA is TGTGCCACCGAAACAGGGACCGAAGCTTTCTTT. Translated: CATETGTEAFF.